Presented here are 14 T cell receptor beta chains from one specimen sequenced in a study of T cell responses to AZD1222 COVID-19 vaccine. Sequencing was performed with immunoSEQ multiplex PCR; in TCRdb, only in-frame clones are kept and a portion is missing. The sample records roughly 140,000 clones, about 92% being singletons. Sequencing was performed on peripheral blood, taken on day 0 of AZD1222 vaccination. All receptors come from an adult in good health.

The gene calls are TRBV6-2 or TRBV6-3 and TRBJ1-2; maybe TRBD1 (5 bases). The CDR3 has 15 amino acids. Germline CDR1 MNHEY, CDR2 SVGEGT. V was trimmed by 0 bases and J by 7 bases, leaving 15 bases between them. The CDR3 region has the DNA TGTGCCAGCAGTTACTCCGACGGGGGTTTCGTTGGCTACACCTTC. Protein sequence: CASSYSDGGFVGYTF.

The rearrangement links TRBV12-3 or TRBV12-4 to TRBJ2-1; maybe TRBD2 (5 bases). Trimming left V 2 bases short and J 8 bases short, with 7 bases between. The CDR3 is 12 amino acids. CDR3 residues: CASSLTSYEQFF. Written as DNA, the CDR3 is TGTGCCAGCAGTTTAACTAGTTATGAGCAGTTCTTC.

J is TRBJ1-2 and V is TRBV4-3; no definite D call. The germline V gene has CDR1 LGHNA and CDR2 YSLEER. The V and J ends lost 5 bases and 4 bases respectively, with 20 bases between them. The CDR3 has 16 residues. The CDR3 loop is CASSSGTDPTSYGYTF. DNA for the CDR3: TGCGCCAGCAGCTCTGGCACAGACCCTACCTCCTATGGCTACACCTTC.

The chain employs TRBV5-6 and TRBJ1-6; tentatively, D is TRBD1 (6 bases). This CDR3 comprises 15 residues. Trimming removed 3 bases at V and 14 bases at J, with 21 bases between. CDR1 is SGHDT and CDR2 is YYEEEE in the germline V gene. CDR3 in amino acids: CASSSVGTLGSALHF. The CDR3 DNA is TGTGCCAGCAGCTCGGTCGGGACACTAGGCTCAGCCCTCCACTTT.

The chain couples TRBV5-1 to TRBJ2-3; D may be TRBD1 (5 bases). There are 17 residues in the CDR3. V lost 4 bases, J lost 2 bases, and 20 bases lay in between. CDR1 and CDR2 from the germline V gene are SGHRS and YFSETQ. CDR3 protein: CASSPQGHRQLTDTQYF. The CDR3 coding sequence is TGCGCCAGCAGCCCCCAGGGCCACCGTCAGCTCACAGATACGCAGTATTTT.

The CDR3 spells CASSPGTGLIEQYF. CDR3 DNA: TGCGCCAGCAGTCCCGGGACCGGGCTCATCGAGCAGTACTTC. The V call is TRBV10-1, the J call TRBJ2-7; perhaps D is TRBD1 or TRBD2 (5 bases each). The CDR3 length is 14 residues. CDR1 and CDR2 (germline): WNHNN, SYGVQD (reference sequence). V gave up 5 bases and J gave up 6 bases, with 17 bases separating them.

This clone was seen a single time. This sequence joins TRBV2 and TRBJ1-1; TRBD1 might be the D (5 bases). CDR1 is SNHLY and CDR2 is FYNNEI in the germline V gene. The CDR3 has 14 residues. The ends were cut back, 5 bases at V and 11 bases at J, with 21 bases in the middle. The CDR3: CASSLRDSNLGAFF. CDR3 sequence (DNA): TGTGCCAGCAGTCTCCGGGACTCAAATCTGGGTGCTTTCTTT.

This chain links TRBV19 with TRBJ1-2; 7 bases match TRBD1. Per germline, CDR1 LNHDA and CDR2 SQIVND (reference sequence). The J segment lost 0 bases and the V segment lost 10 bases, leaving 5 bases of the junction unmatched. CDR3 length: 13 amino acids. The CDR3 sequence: CATVDRANYGYTF. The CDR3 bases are TGTGCCACCGTCGACAGGGCTAACTATGGCTACACCTTC.

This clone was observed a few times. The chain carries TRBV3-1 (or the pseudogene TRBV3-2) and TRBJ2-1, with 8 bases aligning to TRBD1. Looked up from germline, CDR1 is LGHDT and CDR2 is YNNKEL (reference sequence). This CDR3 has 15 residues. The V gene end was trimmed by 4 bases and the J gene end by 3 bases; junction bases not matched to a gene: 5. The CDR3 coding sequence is TGTGCCAGCAGCCCTGGACAGGGAAACTACAATGAGCAGTTCTTC. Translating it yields CASSPGQGNYNEQFF.

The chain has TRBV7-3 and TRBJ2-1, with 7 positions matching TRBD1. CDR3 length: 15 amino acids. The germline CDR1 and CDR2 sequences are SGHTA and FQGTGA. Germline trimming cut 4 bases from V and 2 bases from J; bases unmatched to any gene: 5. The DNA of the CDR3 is TGTGCCAGCAGCTCGTCACAGGGGACCTACAATGAGCAGTTCTTC. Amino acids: CASSSSQGTYNEQFF.

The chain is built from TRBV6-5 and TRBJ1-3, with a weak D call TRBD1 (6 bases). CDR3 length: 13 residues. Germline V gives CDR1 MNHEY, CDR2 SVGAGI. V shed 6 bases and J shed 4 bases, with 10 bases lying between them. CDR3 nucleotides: TGTGCCAGCAGCCCAGGGGTGGGAAACACCATATATTTT. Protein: CASSPGVGNTIYF.

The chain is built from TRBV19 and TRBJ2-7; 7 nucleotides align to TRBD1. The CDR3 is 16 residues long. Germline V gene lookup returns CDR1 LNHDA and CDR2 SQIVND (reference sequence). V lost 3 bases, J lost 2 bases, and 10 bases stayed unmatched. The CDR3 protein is CASSIRSGGSTYEQYF. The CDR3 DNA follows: TGTGCCAGTAGTATTAGGTCAGGGGGTTCGACCTACGAGCAGTACTTC.

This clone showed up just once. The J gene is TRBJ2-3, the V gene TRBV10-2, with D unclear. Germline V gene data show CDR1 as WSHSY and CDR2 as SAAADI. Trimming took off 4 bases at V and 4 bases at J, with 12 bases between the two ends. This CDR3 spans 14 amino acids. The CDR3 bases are TGCGCCAGCAGTGTGGGCAGTGAAGCAGATACGCAGTATTTT. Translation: CASSVGSEADTQYF.

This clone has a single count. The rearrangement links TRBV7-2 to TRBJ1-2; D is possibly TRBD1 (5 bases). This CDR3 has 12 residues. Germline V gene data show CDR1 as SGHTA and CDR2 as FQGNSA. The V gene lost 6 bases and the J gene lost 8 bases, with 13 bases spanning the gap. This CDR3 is CASSPPGGGYTF. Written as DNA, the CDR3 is TGTGCCAGCAGTCCCCCCGGGGGAGGCTACACCTTC.